This T cell receptor beta chain was retrieved from a study of response to subunit inactivated influenza vaccine. TCRdb called the RT-PCR reads again in MiXCR, with one record for every CDR3 protein. The sample has some 500,000 distinct CDR3 sequences, approximately 24% seen once. A remark on this clonotype: As yet, its antigen is unknown.

The CDR3 sequence is 14 residues long. Germline V gives CDR1 LGHNA, CDR2 YNFKEQ. Unmatched junction bases numbered 3, after V lost 0 bases and J lost 5 bases. Findings and caveats of the study: Authors suggested each seasonal flu vaccination may recruit only limited numbers of new T cells.

The chain carries TRBV4-2 and TRBJ2-5, with 7 bases matching TRBD2. The source was CD4+ T cells sorted from PBMCs, collected about 5 days after vaccination. The TCR originated in a man in his fifties or sixties who received an inactivated influenza vaccine. The CDR3 nucleotides read TGTGCCAGCAGCCAAGAACTAGCGCAGGAGACCCAGTACTTC. It translates to CASSQELAQETQYF.